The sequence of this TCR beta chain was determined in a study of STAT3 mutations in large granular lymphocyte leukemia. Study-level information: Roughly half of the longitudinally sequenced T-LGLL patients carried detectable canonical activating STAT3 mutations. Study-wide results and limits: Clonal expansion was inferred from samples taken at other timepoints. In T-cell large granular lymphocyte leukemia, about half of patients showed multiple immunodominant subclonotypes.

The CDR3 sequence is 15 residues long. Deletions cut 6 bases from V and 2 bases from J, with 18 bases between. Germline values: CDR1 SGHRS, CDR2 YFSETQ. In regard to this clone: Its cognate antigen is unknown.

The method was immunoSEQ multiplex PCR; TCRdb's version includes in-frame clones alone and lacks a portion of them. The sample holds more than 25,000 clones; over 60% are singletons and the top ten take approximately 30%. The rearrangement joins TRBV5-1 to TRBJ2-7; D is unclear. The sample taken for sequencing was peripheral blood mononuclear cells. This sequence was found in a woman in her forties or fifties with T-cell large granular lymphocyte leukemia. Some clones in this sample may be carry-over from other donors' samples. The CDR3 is CASKRVAGSAYEQYF. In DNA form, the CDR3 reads TGCGCCAGCAAACGCGTAGCAGGTTCCGCCTACGAGCAGTACTTC.